One sample yielded the 21 T cell receptor beta chains listed below, sequenced in a study of cytomegalovirus exposure and HLA in healthy donors. PCR used 60 Vbeta primers and 13 Jbeta primers. This table comes from immunoSEQ multiplex PCR, and its TCRdb copy is limited to in-frame clones, with some not included. The sample's table shows approximately 50,000 clones. The sample taken for sequencing was PBMCs. All receptors derive from a female donor in good health and CMV-seronegative.

The chain combines TRBV5-6 with TRBJ1-2; D is ambiguous. V lost 0 bases, J lost 8 bases, and 11 bases lay in between. The germline gives CDR1 SGHDT, CDR2 YYEEEE. This CDR3 spans 13 amino acids. The CDR3: CASSLELGSGYTF. The DNA for the CDR3 is TGTGCCAGCAGCTTGGAGCTGGGCTCGGGCTACACCTTC.

V usage is TRBV30 and J usage is TRBJ2-1; 8 positions agree with TRBD2. V lost 8 bases and J lost 4; bases outside the gene matches: 13. The germline V gene has CDR1 GTSNPN and CDR2 SVGIG (reference sequence). This CDR3 region has 15 residues. The CDR3 DNA follows: TGTGCCGGGTTTAAACGGGGGGGCCTATACAATGAGCAGTTCTTC. It codes for CAGFKRGGLYNEQFF.

The V and J genes are TRBV19 and TRBJ1-1; D call uncertain. V was shortened by 5 bases and J by 0 bases, with 10 bases between the two germline ends. The CDR3 has 14 residues. Per the germline V gene, CDR1 is LNHDA and CDR2 is SQIVND (reference sequence). For the CDR3, the DNA is TGTGCCAGTAGTGTCAGTCTTTTGAACACTGAAGCTTTCTTT. Protein product: CASSVSLLNTEAFF.

This chain connects TRBV28 to TRBJ2-3; D might be TRBD2 (6 bases). Trimming cost V 4 bases and J 0 bases, with 17 bases left between them. The germline V gene encodes CDR1 MDHEN and CDR2 SYDVKM. This CDR3 is built from 17 residues. CDR3 nucleotides: TGTGCCAGCAGTTGGGAGGAGGGTCCGGGAAGCACAGATACGCAGTATTTT. Translation gives CASSWEEGPGSTDTQYF.

The DNA of the CDR3 is TGTGCCAGCAGCCCCCCCCACAACCAAGAGACCCAGTACTTC. The encoded protein is CASSPPHNQETQYF. V gene TRBV11-3 combines with J gene TRBJ2-5; no firm D call. V was clipped by 5 bases and J by 0 bases, with 10 bases between them. The CDR3 is made up of 14 amino acids. The germline V gene has CDR1 SGHNT and CDR2 YENEEA.

This chain uses TRBV30 with TRBJ1-1; TRBD1 aligns across 8 bases. CDR3 length: 15 amino acids. Looked up from germline, CDR1 is GTSNPN and CDR2 is SVGIG (reference sequence). The junction had 8 bases not matched to a gene; V was cut back by 2 bases and J by 3 bases. The CDR3 nucleotides are TGTGCCTGGAGTCCAATCGGACAGGGACACACTGAAGCTTTCTTT. Translated: CAWSPIGQGHTEAFF. Looking up the rest from reference TRBV30 and TRBJ1-1 gives the full variable domain: SQTIHQWPATLVQPVGSPLSLECTVEGTSNPNLYWYRQAAGRGLQLLFYSVGIGQISSEVPQNLSASRPQDRQFILSSKKLLLSDSGFYLCAWSPIGQGHTEAFFGQGTRLTVV.

CDR3 bases: TGCGCCAGCAGTAAGGACAGAACCTACGAGCAGTACTTC. Its translation: CASSKDRTYEQYF. The genes are TRBV5-1 and TRBJ2-7; D may be TRBD1 (6 bases). This CDR3 has 13 residues. V was shortened by 5 bases and J by 2 bases, with 11 bases between the two germline ends. Germline CDR1 SGHRS, CDR2 YFSETQ.

The genes are TRBV14 and TRBJ2-1; 8 bases fit TRBD2. This CDR3 is built from 16 residues. V gave up 0 bases and J gave up 3 bases; unmatched junction bases: 4. CDR1 is SGHDN, CDR2 FVKESK, per germline. The CDR3 reads CASSQDTLAVYNEQFF. CDR3 nucleotide sequence: TGTGCCAGCAGCCAAGATACACTAGCGGTCTACAATGAGCAGTTCTTC.

The chain joins TRBV18 to TRBJ2-7, with 7 bases matching TRBD2. The CDR3 is 15 residues long. Trimming removed 3 bases from V and 3 bases from J; junction bases left unmatched: 8. CDR1 is KGHSH and CDR2 is LQKENI in the germline V gene. In nucleotides, the CDR3 is TGTGCCAGCTCACCCCGCCTGGGGGGGTACTACGAGCAGTACTTC. Protein sequence: CASSPRLGGYYEQYF. Combining the CDR3 with reference TRBV18 and TRBJ2-7 gives the whole variable domain NAGVMQNPRHLVRRRGQEARLRCSPMKGHSHVYWYRQLPEEGLKFMVYLQKENIIDESGMPKERFSAEFPKEGPSILRIQQVVRGDSAAYFCASSPRLGGYYEQYFGPGTRLTVT.

The rearrangement links TRBV15 to TRBJ1-2; 9 positions agree with TRBD1. The germline gives CDR1 LNHNV, CDR2 YYDKDF (reference sequence). Losses at the gene ends were 1 base for V and 3 bases for J; bases not matched to a gene: 3. The CDR3 loop spans 15 amino acids. The DNA for the CDR3 is TGTGCCACCAGCAGAGGGGGGACAGGGTACTATGGCTACACCTTC. Translated: CATSRGGTGYYGYTF.

The chain uses TRBV2 and TRBJ2-5, with 14 bases identical to TRBD2. The CDR3 length is 15 residues. V shed 10 bases, J shed 3 bases, and the junction held 7 bases outside the gene matches. Germline V gives CDR1 SNHLY, CDR2 FYNNEI. CDR3 DNA: TGTGCCACTATGGGACTAGCGGGAGTTAAAGAGACCCAGTACTTC. As protein: CATMGLAGVKETQYF.

This chain links TRBV5-4 with TRBJ2-7; D possibly corresponds to TRBD1 (5 bases). The CDR3 has 14 amino acids. Germline V gene data show CDR1 as SGHNT and CDR2 as YYREEE (reference sequence). V was cut by 1 base and J by 2 bases, with 10 bases left in between. The CDR3 is CASSLKGLPYEQYF. The CDR3 DNA reads as TGTGCCAGCAGCTTGAAGGGGCTGCCCTACGAGCAGTACTTC.

The chain has TRBV6-5 and TRBJ1-4, with 10 nucleotides matching TRBD1. V shed 0 bases and J 6 bases; nucleotides not matched to a gene: 4. Germline lookup yields CDR1 MNHEY and CDR2 SVGAGI. The CDR3 contains 16 residues. CDR3: CASSYSFGTGDEKLFF. CDR3 sequence (DNA): TGTGCCAGCAGTTACTCCTTTGGGACAGGGGATGAAAAACTGTTTTTT.

The J gene is TRBJ1-5, the V gene TRBV2; 9 positions agree with TRBD1. The trim removed 1 base at V and 7 bases at J, leaving 11 bases unmatched. The CDR3 length is 17 residues. Germline V gene sequence: CDR1 SNHLY, CDR2 FYNNEI. The CDR3 here is CASSEGRDRVNEQPQHF. In nucleotides, the CDR3 is TGTGCCAGCAGTGAAGGGAGGGACAGGGTGAATGAACAGCCCCAGCATTTT. Looking up the rest from reference TRBV2 and TRBJ1-5 gives the full variable domain: EPEVTQTPSHQVTQMGQEVILRCVPISNHLYFYWYRQILGQKVEFLVSFYNNEISEKSEIFDDQFSVERPDGSNFTLKIRSTKLEDSAMYFCASSEGRDRVNEQPQHFGDGTRLSIL.

The rearrangement uses TRBV19 and TRBJ1-2; 8 bases map to TRBD1. Germline V gene data show CDR1 as LNHDA and CDR2 as SQIVND (reference sequence). After removal of 3 bases from V and 3 bases from J, the junction contained 12 bases not matched to a gene. The CDR3 totals 17 residues. Here the CDR3 DNA reads TGTGCCAGTAGTATGGGATTTACGACAGGGGTCCACTATGGCTACACCTTC. This encodes CASSMGFTTGVHYGYTF. Full variable domain (rest looked up from reference TRBV19 and TRBJ1-2): DGGITQSPKYLFRKEGQNVTLSCEQNLNHDAMYWYRQDPGQGLRLIYYSQIVNDFQKGDIAEGYSVSREKKESFPLTVTSAQKNPTAFYLCASSMGFTTGVHYGYTFGSGTRLTVV.

The chain is built from TRBV6-6 and TRBJ1-6; no clear D gene. The CDR3 length is 14 residues. Trimming removed 8 bases at V and 5 bases at J, with 13 bases between. Germline V gene data show CDR1 as MNHNY and CDR2 as SVGAGI (reference sequence). In DNA, the CDR3 is TGTGCCAGCTTTCTAGGCGGAGATAATTCACCCCTCCACTTT. Translating it yields CASFLGGDNSPLHF.

The chain employs TRBV5-1 and TRBJ2-7; the D gene is possibly TRBD2 (6 bases). The CDR3 is made up of 13 amino acids. Trimming left V 1 base short and J 5 bases short, with 10 bases between. Germline V CDR1 and CDR2: SGHRS, YFSETQ. The CDR3 DNA is TGCGCCAGCAGCTTGTCAGGGACTCACGAGCAGTACTTC. Its translation is CASSLSGTHEQYF.

The chain uses TRBV30 and TRBJ1-3, with D maybe TRBD1 (5 bases). This CDR3 contains 13 residues. Trimming pared 1 base from V and 6 bases from J, leaving 10 bases between. The V gene's germline CDR1 is GTSNPN and CDR2 SVGIG (reference sequence). The DNA for the CDR3 is TGTGCCTGGAGTGGCCAGGGTACAAACACCATATATTTT. This sequence encodes CAWSGQGTNTIYF.

The chain links TRBV7-3 to TRBJ2-5; perhaps TRBD2 as D (5 bases). This CDR3 is 13 amino acids long. The germline gives CDR1 SGHTA, CDR2 FQGTGA. Trimming pared 2 bases from V and 5 bases from J, leaving 9 bases between. The DNA for the CDR3 is TGTGCCAGCAGCTTATACTCGGGGGAGACCCAGTACTTC. Its translation: CASSLYSGETQYF.

The chain is built from TRBV5-1 and TRBJ2-7; 8 bases are shared with TRBD1. This CDR3 comprises 14 residues. V shed 5 bases and J 5 bases; nucleotides not matched to a gene: 9. Germline-derived CDR1 and CDR2 are SGHRS and YFSETQ. CDR3 nucleotides: TGCGCCAGCAGTGTCGACAGGGGCGGCCACGAGCAGTACTTC. Residues: CASSVDRGGHEQYF.

The chain is built from TRBV4-2 and TRBJ2-1, with TRBD2 identical over 13 bases. Looked up from germline, CDR1 is LGHNA and CDR2 is YNFKEQ. CDR3 length: 15 residues. After removal of 5 bases from V and 7 bases from J, the junction contained 5 bases not matched to a gene. The CDR3 DNA reads as TGTGCCAGCAGCGAGACTAGCGGGAGGATAAATGAGCAGTTCTTC. As protein: CASSETSGRINEQFF.